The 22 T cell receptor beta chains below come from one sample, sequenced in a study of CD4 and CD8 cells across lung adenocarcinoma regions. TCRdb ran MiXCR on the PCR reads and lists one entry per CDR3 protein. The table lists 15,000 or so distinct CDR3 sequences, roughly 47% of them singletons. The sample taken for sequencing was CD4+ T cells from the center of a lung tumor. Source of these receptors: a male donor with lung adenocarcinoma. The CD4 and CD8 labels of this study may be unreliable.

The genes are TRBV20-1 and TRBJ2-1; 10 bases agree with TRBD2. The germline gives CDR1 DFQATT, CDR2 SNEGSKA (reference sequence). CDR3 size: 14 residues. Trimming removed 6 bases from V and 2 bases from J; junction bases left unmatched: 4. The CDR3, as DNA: TGCAGTGCCAACAGCGGGGGGGCCTACAATGAGCAGTTCTTC. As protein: CSANSGGAYNEQFF.

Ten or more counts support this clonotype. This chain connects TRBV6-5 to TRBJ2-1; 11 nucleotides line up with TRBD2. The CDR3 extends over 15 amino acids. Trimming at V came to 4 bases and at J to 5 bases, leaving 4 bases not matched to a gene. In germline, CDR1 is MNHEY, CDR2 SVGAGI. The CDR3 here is CASSSLAGGNNEQFF. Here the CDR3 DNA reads TGTGCCAGCAGTTCCCTAGCGGGAGGAAACAATGAGCAGTTCTTC.

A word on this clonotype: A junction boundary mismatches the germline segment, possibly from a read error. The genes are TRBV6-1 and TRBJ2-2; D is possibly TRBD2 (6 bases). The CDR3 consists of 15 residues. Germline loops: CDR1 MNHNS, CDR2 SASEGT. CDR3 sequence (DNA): TGTGCCAGGGGACTCCAGTCTGTGATTCCAGGGACGCTGTATTTT. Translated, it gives CARGLQSVIPGTLYF.

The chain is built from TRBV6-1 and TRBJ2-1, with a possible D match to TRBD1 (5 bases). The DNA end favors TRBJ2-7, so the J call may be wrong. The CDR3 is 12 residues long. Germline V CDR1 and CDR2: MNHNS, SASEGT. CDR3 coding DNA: TGTGCCAGCAGTGAAGTAGGGGACGAGCAGTACTTC. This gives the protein CASSEVGDEQYF.

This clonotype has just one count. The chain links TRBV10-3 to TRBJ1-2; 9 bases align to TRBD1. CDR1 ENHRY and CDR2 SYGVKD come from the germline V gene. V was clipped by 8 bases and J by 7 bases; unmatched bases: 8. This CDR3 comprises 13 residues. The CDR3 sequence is CAIRQWDRVGYTF. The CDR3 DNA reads TGTGCCATCCGACAATGGGACAGGGTTGGCTACACCTTC.

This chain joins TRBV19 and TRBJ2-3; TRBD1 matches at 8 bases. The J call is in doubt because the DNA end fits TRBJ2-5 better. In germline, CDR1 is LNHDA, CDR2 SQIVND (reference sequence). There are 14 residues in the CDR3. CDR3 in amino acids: CASSTSTGEETQYF. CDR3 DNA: TGTGCCAGTAGTACATCGACAGGGGAAGAGACCCAGTACTTC.

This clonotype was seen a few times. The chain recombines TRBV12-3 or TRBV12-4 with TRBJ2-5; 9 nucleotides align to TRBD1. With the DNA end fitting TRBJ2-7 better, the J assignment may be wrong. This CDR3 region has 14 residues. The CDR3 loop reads CASSLRQGAYEQYF. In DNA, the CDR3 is TGTGCCAGCAGTTTACGACAGGGGGCCTACGAGCAGTACTTC.

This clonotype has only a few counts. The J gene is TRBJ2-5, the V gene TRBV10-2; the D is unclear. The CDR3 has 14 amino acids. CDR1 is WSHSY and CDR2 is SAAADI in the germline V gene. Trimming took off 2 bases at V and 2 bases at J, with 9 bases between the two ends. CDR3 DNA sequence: TGCGCCAGCAGTGAGCGGTCAGAACAAGAGACCCAGTACTTC. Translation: CASSERSEQETQYF.

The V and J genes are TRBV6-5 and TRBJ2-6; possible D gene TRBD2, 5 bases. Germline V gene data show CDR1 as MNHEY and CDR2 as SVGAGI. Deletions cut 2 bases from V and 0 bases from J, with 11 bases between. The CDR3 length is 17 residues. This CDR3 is CASSYGYGDSGANVLTF. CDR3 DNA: TGTGCCAGCAGTTACGGTTACGGGGACTCTGGGGCCAACGTCCTGACTTTC.

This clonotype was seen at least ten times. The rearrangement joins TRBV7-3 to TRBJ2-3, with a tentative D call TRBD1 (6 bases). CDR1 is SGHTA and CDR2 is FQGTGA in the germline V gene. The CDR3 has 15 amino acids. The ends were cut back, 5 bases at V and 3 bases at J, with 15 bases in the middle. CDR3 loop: CASSETGQRTDTQYF. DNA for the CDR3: TGTGCCAGCAGCGAGACCGGACAGAGAACAGATACGCAGTATTTT. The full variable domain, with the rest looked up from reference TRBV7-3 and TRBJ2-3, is GAGVSQTPSNKVTEKGKYVELRCDPISGHTALYWYRQSLGQGPEFLIYFQGTGAADDSGLPNDRFFAVRPEGSVSTLKIQRTERGDSAVYLCASSETGQRTDTQYFGPGTRLTVL.

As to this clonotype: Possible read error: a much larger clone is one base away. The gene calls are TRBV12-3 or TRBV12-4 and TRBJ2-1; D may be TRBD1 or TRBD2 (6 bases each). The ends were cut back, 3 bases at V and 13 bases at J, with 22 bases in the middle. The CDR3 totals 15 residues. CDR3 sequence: CASSFGGLRRETQFF. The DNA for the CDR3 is TGTGCCAGCAGTTTCGGGGGCCTACGGCGAGAGACCCAGTTCTTC.

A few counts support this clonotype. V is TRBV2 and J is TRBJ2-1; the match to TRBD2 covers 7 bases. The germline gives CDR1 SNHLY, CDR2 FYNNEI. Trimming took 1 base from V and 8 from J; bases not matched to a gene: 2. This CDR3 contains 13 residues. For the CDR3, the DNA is TGTGCCAGCAGTGAAGGGGGAGGGCATGAGCAGTTCTTC. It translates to CASSEGGGHEQFF.

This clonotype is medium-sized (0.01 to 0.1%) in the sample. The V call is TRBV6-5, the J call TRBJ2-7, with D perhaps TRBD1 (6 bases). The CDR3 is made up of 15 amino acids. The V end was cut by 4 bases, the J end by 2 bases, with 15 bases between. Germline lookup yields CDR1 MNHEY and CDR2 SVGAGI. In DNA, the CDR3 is TGTGCCAGCAGTTTAGGGGGATTAGGGACCTACGAGCAGTACTTC. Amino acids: CASSLGGLGTYEQYF.

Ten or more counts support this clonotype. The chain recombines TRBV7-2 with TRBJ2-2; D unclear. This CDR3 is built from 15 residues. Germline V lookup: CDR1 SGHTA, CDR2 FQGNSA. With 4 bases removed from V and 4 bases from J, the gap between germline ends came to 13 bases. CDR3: CASSWMGSITGELFF. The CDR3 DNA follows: TGTGCCAGCAGCTGGATGGGATCGATCACCGGGGAGCTGTTTTTT.

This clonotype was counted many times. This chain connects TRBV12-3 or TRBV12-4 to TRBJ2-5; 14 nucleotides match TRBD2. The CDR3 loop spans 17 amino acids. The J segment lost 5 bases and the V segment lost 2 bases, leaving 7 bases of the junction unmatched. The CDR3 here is CASSLMGLAGVRETQYF. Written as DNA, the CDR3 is TGTGCCAGCAGTTTAATGGGACTAGCGGGAGTACGGGAGACCCAGTACTTC.

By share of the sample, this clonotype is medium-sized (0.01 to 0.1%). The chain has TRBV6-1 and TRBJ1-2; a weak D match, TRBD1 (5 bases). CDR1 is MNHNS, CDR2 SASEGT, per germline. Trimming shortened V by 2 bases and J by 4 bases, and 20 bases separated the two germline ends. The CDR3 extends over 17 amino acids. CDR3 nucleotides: TGTGCCAGCAGTGAATCGGGCGGGGCGAGAGGCTCCTATGGCTACACCTTC. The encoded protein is CASSESGGARGSYGYTF.

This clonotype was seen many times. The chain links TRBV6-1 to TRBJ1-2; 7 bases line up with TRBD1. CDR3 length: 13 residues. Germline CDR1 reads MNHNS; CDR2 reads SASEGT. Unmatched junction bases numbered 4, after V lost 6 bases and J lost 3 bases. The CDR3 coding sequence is TGTGCCAGCAGCCCCACAGGGGACTATGGCTACACCTTC. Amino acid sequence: CASSPTGDYGYTF.

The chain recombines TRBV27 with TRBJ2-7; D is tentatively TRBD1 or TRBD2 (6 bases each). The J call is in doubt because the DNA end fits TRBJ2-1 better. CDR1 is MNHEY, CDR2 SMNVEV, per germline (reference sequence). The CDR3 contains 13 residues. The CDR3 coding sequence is TGTGCCAGCAATCTCCGGGGGCCGGATGAGCAGTTCTTC. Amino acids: CASNLRGPDEQFF.

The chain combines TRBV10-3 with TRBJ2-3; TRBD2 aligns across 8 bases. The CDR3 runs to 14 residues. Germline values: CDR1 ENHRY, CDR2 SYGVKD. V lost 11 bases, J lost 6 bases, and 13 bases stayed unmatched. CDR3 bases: TGTGCCGGGGGCAGCGGGGGACCCGGGGATACGCAGTATTTT. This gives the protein CAGGSGGPGDTQYF.

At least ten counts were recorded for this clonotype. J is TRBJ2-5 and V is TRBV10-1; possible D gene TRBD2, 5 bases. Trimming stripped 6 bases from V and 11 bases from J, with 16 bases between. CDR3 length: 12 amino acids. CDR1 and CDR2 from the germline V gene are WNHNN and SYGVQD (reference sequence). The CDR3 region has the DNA TGCGCCAGCAGCAAAGAGTTGGGAGAGCAGTACTTC. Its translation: CASSKELGEQYF.

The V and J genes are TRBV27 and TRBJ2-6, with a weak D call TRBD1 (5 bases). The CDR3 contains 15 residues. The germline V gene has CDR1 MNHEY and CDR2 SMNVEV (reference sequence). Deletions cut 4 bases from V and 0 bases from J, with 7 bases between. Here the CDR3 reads CASSSRGSGANVLTF. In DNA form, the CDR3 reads TGTGCCAGCAGTTCAAGGGGCTCTGGGGCCAACGTCCTGACTTTC.

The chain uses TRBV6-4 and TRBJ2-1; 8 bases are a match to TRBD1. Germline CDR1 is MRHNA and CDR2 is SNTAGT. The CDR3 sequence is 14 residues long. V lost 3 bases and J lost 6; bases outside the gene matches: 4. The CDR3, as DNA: TGTGCCAGCAGTGAACAGGGGACAGGCAATGAGCAGTTCTTC. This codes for CASSEQGTGNEQFF.